The rows below give T cell receptor beta chains drawn from one sample of a study of OX40 agonist ivuxolimab in advanced cancers. Only in-frame clones appear in the TCRdb table, and some are missing; sequencing was by immunoSEQ multiplex PCR. This sample has about 35,000 clones, with about 74% found just once. Sequenced here: CD4+ or CD8+ T cells sorted from blood, sampled in a trial of the OX40 agonist ivuxolimab. The receptors were gathered from an adult with an advanced solid tumor such as melanoma, head and neck, liver or kidney cancer. The CDR3 runs from the conserved cysteine through the conserved F or W. A D gene is named only where the DNA matches it firmly. The listing skips clone size in some rows; elsewhere it reads once, few, many or a size class.

NA	TRBJ2-2	NA	TRBV4-2	CASSSGGNTGELFF	TGTGCCAGCAGCTCAGGTGGGAACACCGGGGAGCTGTTTTTT
NA	TRBJ1-4	NA	TRBV9	CASSGGGNEKLFF	TGTGCCAGCAGCGGAGGCGGTAATGAAAAACTGTTTTTT
NA	TRBJ1-3	NA	TRBV29-1	CSVEGASGNTIYF	TGCAGCGTTGAAGGGGCGTCTGGAAACACCATATATTTT
few	TRBJ2-5	NA	TRBV5-1	CATGGTQETQYF	TGCGCCACTGGAGGGACCCAAGAGACCCAGTACTTC
NA	TRBJ1-5	TRBD1	TRBV11-2	CASSLVRDRIPSNQPQHF	TGTGCCAGCAGCTTAGTCCGGGACAGAATACCTAGCAATCAGCCCCAGCATTTT
NA	TRBJ1-2	NA	TRBV6-6	CASSYRGAEGYTF	TGTGCCAGCAGTTACCGGGGGGCAGAGGGCTACACCTTC
NA	TRBJ1-4	TRBD1	TRBV10-2	CASSGGRGQEKLFF	TGCGCCAGCAGTGGGGGAAGGGGGCAAGAAAAACTGTTTTTT
NA	TRBJ1-5	NA	TRBV9	CASTPDSHSNQPQHF	TGTGCCAGCACCCCGGACAGCCATAGCAATCAGCCCCAGCATTTT
NA	TRBJ2-1	TRBD2	TRBV5-1	CASSHGSGGFYNEQFF	TGCGCCAGCAGCCACGGCAGCGGGGGATTTTACAATGAGCAGTTCTTC
NA	TRBJ1-1	NA	TRBV27	CASRGDGREAFF	TGTGCCAGCAGAGGGGACGGACGAGAAGCTTTCTTT
NA	TRBJ2-5	TRBD2	TRBV2	CASSGGAWETQYF	TGTGCCAGTAGCGGGGGGGCCTGGGAGACCCAGTACTTC
NA	TRBJ1-2	NA	TRBV28	CASTLGRRSYSNYGYTF	TGTGCCAGCACCTTGGGGCGGCGGTCATACTCTAACTATGGCTACACCTTC
NA	TRBJ2-2	TRBD1	TRBV7-9	CASSYLRGTGYFLTGELFF	TGTGCCAGCAGCTACCTGAGAGGGACAGGGTATTTCCTTACCGGGGAGCTGTTTTTT
NA	TRBJ2-1	NA	TRBV10-3	CAISESSRGPYNEQFF	TGTGCCATCAGTGAGTCAAGCCGGGGGCCATACAATGAGCAGTTCTTC
NA	TRBJ2-3	NA	TRBV7-9	CASGLSGVTNTQYF	TGTGCCAGCGGGTTATCGGGGGTCACAAATACGCAGTATTTT
NA	TRBJ2-1	NA	TRBV10-1	CASSVSDSSYNEQFF	TGCGCCAGCAGTGTGTCTGATAGCTCCTACAATGAGCAGTTCTTC
NA	TRBJ1-6	TRBD1	TRBV2	CASSESRPGGSPLHF	TGTGCCAGCAGTGAGAGTCGGCCAGGGGGTTCACCCCTCCACTTT
few	TRBJ1-5	TRBD1	TRBV2	CASRQQGGQPQHF	TGTGCCAGCAGACAACAGGGGGGGCAGCCCCAGCATTTT
NA	TRBJ2-3	TRBD2	TRBV10-3	CAISESASGGAQDTQYF	TGTGCCATCAGTGAGTCGGCTAGCGGGGGGGCACAAGATACGCAGTATTTT
NA	TRBJ1-6	NA	TRBV18	CASSGYNSPLHF	TGTGCCAGCTCTGGGTATAATTCACCCCTCCACTTT
once	TRBJ2-3	NA	TRBV9	CASSVQGADTQYF	TGTGCCAGCAGCGTTCAGGGAGCAGATACGCAGTATTTT
NA	TRBJ1-3	NA	TRBV13	CASSLEGTGNTIYF	TGTGCCAGCAGCCTAGAGGGGACCGGAAACACCATATATTTT
once	TRBJ1-1	NA	TRBV6-5	CASSYGPWEMNTEAFF	TGTGCCAGCAGTTACGGCCCTTGGGAGATGAACACTGAAGCTTTCTTT
NA	TRBJ1-3	TRBD1	TRBV30	CAWQGDGNTIYF	TGTGCCTGGCAGGGGGATGGAAACACCATATATTTT
NA	TRBJ2-5	TRBD2	TRBV19	CASSTGSGGGGQETQYF	TGTGCCAGTAGTACGGGTAGCGGGGGAGGTGGGCAAGAGACCCAGTACTTC
NA	TRBJ2-3	TRBD2	TRBV9	CASSVAGGRTDTQYF	TGTGCCAGCAGCGTAGCGGGGGGGCGCACAGATACGCAGTATTTT
NA	TRBJ2-7	NA	TRBV25-1	CASRGYEQYF	TGTGCCAGCAGGGGTTACGAGCAGTACTTC